These 3 T cell receptor beta chains came from one sample sequenced in a study of T cell repertoires in cytomegalovirus infection. TCRdb reprocessed the reads via MiXCR and lists one record per CDR3 protein. Of under 200,000 distinct CDR3 sequences in the sample, 15% to 20% were seen once. The material sequenced was CD8+ T cells from PBMCs. Every receptor here comes from a human donor in good health (CMV status not recorded). Some clones in this sample may be carry-over from other donors' samples.

V is TRBV9 and J is TRBJ2-2; D is perhaps TRBD2 (6 bases). Trimming pared 3 bases from V and 6 bases from J, leaving 9 bases between. This CDR3 is built from 13 residues. Germline CDR1 reads SGDLS; CDR2 reads YYNGEE. The CDR3, as DNA: TGTGCCAGCAGCGAAGGGAGGCCCGGGGAGCTGTTTTTT. Protein product: CASSEGRPGELFF. Drawing the rest from reference TRBV9 and TRBJ2-2, the complete variable domain is DSGVTQTPKHLITATGQRVTLRCSPRSGDLSVYWYQQSLDQGLQFLIQYYNGEERAKGNILERFSAQQFPDLHSELNLSSLELGDSALYFCASSEGRPGELFFGEGSRLTVL.

The rearrangement uses TRBV28 and TRBJ1-6; 9 positions match TRBD1. V dropped 4 bases and J dropped 10; count of bases not matched to a gene: 8. The CDR3 has 15 residues. Germline CDR1 reads MDHEN; CDR2 reads SYDVKM. CDR3 sequence: CASSSTGGLGSPLHF. The CDR3 DNA is TGTGCCAGCAGTTCCACAGGGGGCCTGGGGTCACCCCTCCACTTT.

J is TRBJ2-1 and V is TRBV7-9, with TRBD1 identical over 8 bases. Germline lookup yields CDR1 SEHNR and CDR2 FQNEAQ (reference sequence). This CDR3 has 14 residues. V shed 5 bases, J shed 8 bases, and the junction held 8 bases outside the gene matches. The CDR3 sequence: CASSVDRARDEQFF. The DNA of the CDR3 is TGTGCCAGCAGCGTGGACAGGGCTCGCGATGAGCAGTTCTTC.